The entry below gives a single T cell receptor (beta chain) sequence along with its context. This sample stems from a study of blood T cell repertoires in COVID-19. Study-level information: T cells, B-cell-depleted T cells, or PBMCs supplied cDNA or gDNA.

Per the original methods: Estimates of nucleated cell counts were drawn from the amplification of reference gene primers. TCRdb's copy holds only in-frame clones and misses some; the assay was immunoSEQ multiplex PCR. D and trimming were read from the DNA, whereas the V and J calls and clone size are those reported in that table. This sample carries more than 45,000 clones, approximately 90% of them seen once, and the ten largest clones take under 1.5%. The CDR3 extends over 13 amino acids. The germline V and J ends were trimmed by 3 bases and 3 bases, with 9 bases remaining between them. Germline assignment: CDR1 GTSNPN and CDR2 SVGIG (reference sequence).

The V gene is TRBV30, the J gene TRBJ1-5; D unclear. The source of this sequence is a man in his 60s with acute or convalescent COVID-19. Sequencing used peripheral blood. CDR3 nucleotides: TGTGCCTGGAGGACAACTGACAATCAGCCCCAGCATTTT. Its protein is CAWRTTDNQPQHF.